A single sample is the source of the 24 T cell receptor beta chains below, sequenced in a study of shared clonotypes between healthy human individuals. Using immunoSEQ multiplex PCR, the repertoire was profiled, and TCRdb retains in-frame clones only, with some absent. There are approximately 2.1 million clones in the sample; more than 85% occur only once, and 0.39% lies in the top ten. Sequenced material: naive CD4+ T cells from PBMCs. Subset in this sample: CD45RA+ positively selected. These receptors originate from a young man in good health. Some clones in this sample may be carry-over from other donors' samples.

The genes are TRBV28 and TRBJ1-3; D gene ambiguous. CDR3 length: 13 residues. Trimming cost V 11 bases and J 4 bases, with 15 bases left between them. CDR1 and CDR2 (germline): MDHEN, SYDVKM. The CDR3 DNA reads as TGTGCCTCGTGGACGCGGGCCGGAAACACCATATATTTT. Protein sequence: CASWTRAGNTIYF. The full variable domain, its missing parts supplied by reference TRBV28 and TRBJ1-3, is DVKVTQSSRYLVKRTGEKVFLECVQDMDHENMFWYRQDPGLGLRLIYFSYDVKMKEKGDIPEGYSVSREKKERFSLILESASTNQTSMYLCASWTRAGNTIYFGEGSWLTVV.

The chain recombines TRBV15 with TRBJ2-3; 11 nucleotides agree with TRBD2. The CDR3 is 18 amino acids. The V gene end was trimmed by 5 bases and the J gene end by 1 base; junction bases not matched to a gene: 11. CDR1 LNHNV and CDR2 YYDKDF come from the germline V gene (reference sequence). CDR3 sequence: CATSPWSSGRKGTDTQYF. CDR3 coding DNA: TGTGCCACCAGCCCGTGGTCTAGCGGGAGGAAAGGCACAGATACGCAGTATTTT.

V and J are TRBV2 and TRBJ1-5, with D possibly matching TRBD1 (5 bases). Trimming cost V 1 base and J 14 bases, with 15 bases left between them. There are 13 residues in the CDR3. Germline loops: CDR1 SNHLY, CDR2 FYNNEI. The CDR3 DNA follows: TGTGCCAGCAGTGAAGAGGGGCCAACTTATAAGCATTTT. The encoded protein is CASSEEGPTYKHF.

The rearrangement joins TRBV28 to TRBJ2-7; D is unresolved. Germline CDR1 and CDR2: MDHEN and SYDVKM. CDR3 length: 13 residues. Trimming removed 5 bases at V and 5 bases at J, with 13 bases between. CDR3 nucleotides: TGTGCCAGCAGTCACAGTGATGCCCACGAGCAGTACTTC. Its translation: CASSHSDAHEQYF.

V usage is TRBV4-2 and J usage is TRBJ1-2; 9 nucleotides align to TRBD1. From germline, CDR1 is LGHNA and CDR2 YNFKEQ. This CDR3 region has 15 residues. After removal of 0 bases from V and 9 bases from J, the junction contained 8 bases not matched to a gene. The CDR3 nucleotides read TGTGCCAGCAGCCAAGATGACACCGGGACAGGGAGCTACACCTTC. Its protein is CASSQDDTGTGSYTF.

V is TRBV19 and J is TRBJ1-5; unclear D gene. The CDR3 consists of 14 residues. V lost 3 bases to trimming and J lost 7 bases, with 13 bases between them. CDR1 LNHDA and CDR2 SQIVND come from the germline V gene (reference sequence). CDR3 in amino acids: CASSILGSWQPQHF. CDR3 nucleotides: TGTGCCAGTAGTATTTTGGGGAGTTGGCAGCCCCAGCATTTT.

This chain joins TRBV6-5 and TRBJ1-4, with D tentatively TRBD1 (5 bases). V was trimmed by 10 bases and J by 5 bases, leaving 20 bases between them. The CDR3 totals 15 residues. The V gene's germline CDR1 is MNHEY and CDR2 SVGAGI. The CDR3 DNA sequence: TGTGCCACCTCCCCCGAATGGGGCACCAATGAAAAACTGTTTTTT. It codes for CATSPEWGTNEKLFF.

The chain recombines TRBV6-6 with TRBJ1-5; D unclear. V was trimmed by 6 bases and J by 0 bases, leaving 9 bases between them. This CDR3 contains 14 residues. CDR1 and CDR2 (germline): MNHNY, SVGAGI (reference sequence). The CDR3 reads CASSPAGSNQPQHF. In DNA, the CDR3 is TGTGCCAGCAGCCCCGCCGGTAGCAATCAGCCCCAGCATTTT.

This clone was seen a handful of times. The gene calls are TRBV4-1 and TRBJ1-1; D unresolved. Germline V gene lookup returns CDR1 MGHRA and CDR2 YSYEKL. The CDR3 contains 17 residues. The ends were cut back, 1 base at V and 0 bases at J, with 15 bases in the middle. CDR3 sequence (DNA): TGCGCCAGCAGCCAAGTGGAGGGATTGAGAGTGAACACTGAAGCTTTCTTT. This codes for CASSQVEGLRVNTEAFF.

The chain couples TRBV5-6 to TRBJ2-1; weak D call: TRBD2 (7 bases). This CDR3 comprises 15 residues. CDR1 is SGHDT and CDR2 is YYEEEE in the germline V gene. V lost 1 base and J lost 7, with 15 bases in between. The DNA of the CDR3 is TGTGCCAGCAGCTTGCCGGGGGGCGCCAGGAATGAGCAGTTCTTC. Protein: CASSLPGGARNEQFF.

V and J are TRBV10-1 and TRBJ1-1, with D maybe TRBD1 (6 bases). CDR3 length equals 15 residues. Germline lookup yields CDR1 WNHNN and CDR2 SYGVQD (reference sequence). Trimming took 6 bases from V and 5 from J, leaving 19 bases between them. The CDR3 is CASRPGREGGTEAFF. In nucleotides, the CDR3 is TGCGCCAGCAGACCCGGGAGGGAAGGGGGGACTGAAGCTTTCTTT.

This clone was counted once. This chain joins TRBV5-4 and TRBJ2-7, with D perhaps TRBD1 (5 bases). Germline V gives CDR1 SGHNT, CDR2 YYREEE (reference sequence). The germline V and J ends were trimmed by 3 bases and 6 bases, with 13 bases remaining between them. The CDR3 consists of 13 residues. The CDR3 nucleotides are TGTGCCAGCAGCTGGAAGGGGAAGCTCGAGCAGTACTTC. It yields the protein CASSWKGKLEQYF.

The sample holds one count of this clone. Other nucleotide sequences from this sample produce the same CDR3. The chain is built from TRBV11-2 and TRBJ2-2; D call uncertain. The germline V gene has CDR1 SGHAT and CDR2 FQNNGV. The CDR3 sequence is 14 residues long. V was clipped by 1 base and J by 6 bases, with 9 bases between them. Written as DNA, the CDR3 is TGTGCCAGCAGCTTAGTGGCAGGCTCCGGGGAGCTGTTTTTT. Translation gives CASSLVAGSGELFF.

V usage is TRBV4-1 and J usage is TRBJ1-5; D might be TRBD1 (6 bases). CDR1 MGHRA and CDR2 YSYEKL come from the germline V gene. The germline V and J ends were trimmed by 1 base and 0 bases, with 13 bases remaining between them. This CDR3 has 17 amino acids. CDR3 nucleotides: TGCGCCAGCAGCCAAGGGGCAGGGGATTATAGCAATCAGCCCCAGCATTTT. Encoded protein: CASSQGAGDYSNQPQHF.

This rearrangement joins TRBV30 to TRBJ2-5, with TRBD2 identical over 14 bases. V lost 5 bases and J lost 5; bases outside the gene matches: 4. The CDR3 loop spans 14 amino acids. Germline CDR1 reads GTSNPN; CDR2 reads SVGIG (reference sequence). Here the CDR3 DNA reads TGTGCCTGGGGGACTAGCGGGAGTATGGAGACCCAGTACTTC. Translating gives CAWGTSGSMETQYF.

V and J are TRBV28 and TRBJ2-7; the match to TRBD1 covers 9 bases. This CDR3 is 17 amino acids long. V gave up 2 bases and J gave up 0 bases; unmatched junction bases: 8. Germline-derived CDR1 and CDR2 are MDHEN and SYDVKM. CDR3 sequence (DNA): TGTGCCAGCAGTTTAGGGACAGGGCGGCGGGGCTCCTACGAGCAGTACTTC. It encodes CASSLGTGRRGSYEQYF. Full variable domain (outside the CDR3, taken from reference TRBV28 and TRBJ2-7): DVKVTQSSRYLVKRTGEKVFLECVQDMDHENMFWYRQDPGLGLRLIYFSYDVKMKEKGDIPEGYSVSREKKERFSLILESASTNQTSMYLCASSLGTGRRGSYEQYFGPGTRLTVT.

The chain employs TRBV28 and TRBJ2-7; D possibly corresponds to TRBD1 (5 bases). CDR1 and CDR2 (germline): MDHEN, SYDVKM. The V and J ends lost 4 bases and 3 bases respectively, with 13 bases between them. The CDR3 consists of 14 residues. CDR3 residues: CASSSASGFYEQYF. Here the CDR3 DNA reads TGTGCCAGCAGTTCCGCCTCAGGGTTCTACGAGCAGTACTTC.

The chain carries TRBV6-1 and TRBJ2-1; D is unclear. The CDR3 loop spans 16 amino acids. V dropped 8 bases and J dropped 3 bases, with 20 bases sitting between them. Germline CDR1 and CDR2: MNHNS and SASEGT. The CDR3 DNA follows: TGTGCCAGCCGTGCCGTAATAGCATCAGTCTACAATGAGCAGTTCTTC. This codes for CASRAVIASVYNEQFF.

The chain uses TRBV6-6 and TRBJ2-7; 7 bases line up with TRBD1. The ends lost 2 bases at V and 4 bases at J; junction bases unmatched: 5. Germline CDR1 MNHNY, CDR2 SVGAGI (reference sequence). The CDR3 loop spans 14 amino acids. The CDR3 loop is CASSYAGTAYEQYF. The CDR3 nucleotides read TGTGCCAGCAGTTACGCCGGGACAGCATACGAGCAGTACTTC.

The chain carries TRBV7-2 and TRBJ1-4, with TRBD1 as a possible D gene (6 bases). The CDR3 is 14 amino acids. The V gene lost 1 base and the J gene lost 8 bases, with 11 bases spanning the gap. The germline CDR1 and CDR2 sequences are SGHTA and FQGNSA. CDR3 DNA: TGTGCCAGCAGCTTAGGACGGGGGCTGGAAAAACTGTTTTTT. Residues: CASSLGRGLEKLFF.

In its sample, this clone was seen a few times. This chain joins TRBV9 and TRBJ1-1; D is unresolved. The germline V gene encodes CDR1 SGDLS and CDR2 YYNGEE. The CDR3 has 13 amino acids. V shed 0 bases and J shed 3 bases, with 6 bases lying between them. CDR3 loop: CASSVAGHTEAFF. The CDR3 region has the DNA TGTGCCAGCAGCGTAGCTGGGCACACTGAAGCTTTCTTT.

Turning to this clone: Other DNA sequences in this specimen translate into the identical CDR3. J is TRBJ2-7 and V is TRBV6-1; D may be TRBD2 (5 bases). This CDR3 is built from 13 residues. Trimming took off 5 bases at V and 0 bases at J, with 8 bases between the two ends. The V gene's germline CDR1 is MNHNS and CDR2 SASEGT. The DNA for the CDR3 is TGTGCCAGCAGTCAAGGAGGCTCCTACGAGCAGTACTTC. This gives the protein CASSQGGSYEQYF.

The CDR3, as DNA: TGTGCCAGCAGTTACCGACAGGGGATGACTTTCTTT. The encoded protein is CASSYRQGMTFF. The chain has TRBV6-5 and TRBJ1-1; 8 positions agree with TRBD1. Germline V CDR1 and CDR2: MNHEY, SVGAGI. The CDR3 totals 12 residues. J lost 12 bases, V lost 2 bases, and 5 bases had no gene match.

The chain links TRBV7-9 to TRBJ2-1; 12 bases map to TRBD2. Losses at the gene ends were 2 bases for V and 8 bases for J; bases not matched to a gene: 10. The length of the CDR3 is 17 residues. Germline V CDR1 and CDR2: SEHNR, FQNEAQ (reference sequence). CDR3 residues: CASSLWSGLAGKDEQFF. The CDR3 nucleotides read TGTGCCAGCAGCTTATGGTCAGGACTAGCGGGAAAAGATGAGCAGTTCTTC.